This entry describes one T cell receptor beta chain. Its antigen is unknown. Germline V CDR1 and CDR2: MNHEY, SVGAGI. This CDR3 has 16 residues. Trimming left V 2 bases short and J 2 bases short, with 16 bases between. TCRdb independently ran MiXCR on the 5' RACE reads; one entry per CDR3 protein. This sample yields 450,000 to 650,000 distinct CDR3 sequences, of which 13% to 15% are seen a single time; around 0.4% belongs to the top ten. The sample is drawn from a study of identical twins. General study results and limits: Researchers reported excess low generation probability among twin-shared out-of-frame alpha sequences. In cord blood, abundant beta clonotypes had fewer insertions; memory showed no trend. Instead of following the same donors, the conclusions were based on cross-sectional statistical analysis.

The same sample was also studied in work on yellow fever vaccine responses in identical twins. Per that paper: Among the twins, the vaccine T cell response reportedly seemed partly convergent and partly personalized.

The V and J genes are TRBV6-5 and TRBJ2-7; the D gene is possibly TRBD2 (6 bases). This TCR derives from a woman aged 18-30 years in good health. Sequencing used CD4+ T cells sorted from blood. CDR3 sequence reads: CASSYGRAGSAYEQYF. Here the CDR3 DNA reads TGTGCCAGCAGTTACGGGCGGGCGGGGTCCGCCTACGAGCAGTACTTC.